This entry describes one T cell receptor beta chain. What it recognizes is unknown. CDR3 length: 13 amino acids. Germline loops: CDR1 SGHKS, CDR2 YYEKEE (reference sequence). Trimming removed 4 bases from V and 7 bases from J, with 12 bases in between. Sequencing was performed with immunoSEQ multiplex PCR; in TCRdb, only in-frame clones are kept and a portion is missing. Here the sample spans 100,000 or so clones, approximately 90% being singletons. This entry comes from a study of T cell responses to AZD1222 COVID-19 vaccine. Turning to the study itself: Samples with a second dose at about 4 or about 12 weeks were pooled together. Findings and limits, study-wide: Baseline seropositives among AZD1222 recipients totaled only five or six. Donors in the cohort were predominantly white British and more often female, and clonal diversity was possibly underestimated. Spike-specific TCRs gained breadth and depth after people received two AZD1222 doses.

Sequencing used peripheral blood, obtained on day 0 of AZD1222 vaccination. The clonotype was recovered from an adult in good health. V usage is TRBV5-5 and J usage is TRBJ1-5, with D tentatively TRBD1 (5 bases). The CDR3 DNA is TGTGCCAGCAGCGCCGTGCAGGGACAGCCCCAGCATTTT. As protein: CASSAVQGQPQHF.